This T cell receptor beta chain emerged from a study of blood T cell repertoires in COVID-19. About the research overall: COVID-19 samples from acute and convalescent phases originated in the United States, Italy and Spain. T cells, B-cell-depleted T cells, or PBMCs provided the cDNA or gDNA that served as material.

In the original processing: Amplified reference gene primers provided the basis for estimating nucleated cell counts. This table comes from immunoSEQ multiplex PCR, and its TCRdb copy is limited to in-frame clones, with some not included. Clone size and the V and J calls come from that table; the DNA yielded D and trimming. The data contain around 430,000 clones, approximately 90% of them singletons. Seattle patient enrollment occurred during active infection, with longitudinal follow-up thereafter. The V and J ends lost 2 bases and 4 bases, in that order; junction bases with no gene match: 7. Germline values: CDR1 GTSNPN, CDR2 SVGIG (reference sequence). CDR3 length: 14 amino acids.

This sequence originates from a woman aged 50 to 60 with COVID-19, enrolled during active disease. Sequenced input: peripheral blood. The V gene is TRBV30, the J gene TRBJ1-1; 7 bases are a match to TRBD1. The CDR3 spells CAWSPPDRSTEAFF. The CDR3 bases are TGTGCCTGGAGTCCCCCGGACAGGAGCACTGAAGCTTTCTTT.